The 24 T cell receptor beta chains presented below share a single source sample, sequenced in a study of T cells in Graves' hyperthyroidism and ophthalmopathy. Amplified regions were TCR beta CDR3 sequences from RNA transcripts. RT-PCR in the first round (using the HTBI primer set) targeted the TCR CDR3. TCRdb called the multiplex PCR reads again in MiXCR, with one record for every CDR3 protein. The data hold some 770,000 distinct CDR3 sequences, with about a sixth observed a single time. The material sequenced was blood. These receptors came from a man between 18 and 29 years old with Graves' hyperthyroidism.

This clonotype was recorded at least ten times. The chain employs TRBV19 and TRBJ2-7; possibly TRBD1 for D (5 bases). The germline V gene has CDR1 LNHDA and CDR2 SQIVND (reference sequence). CDR3 length: 13 amino acids. Trimming removed 3 bases from V and 3 bases from J, with 9 bases in between. The CDR3 region has the DNA TGTGCCAGTAGTATCGCCGACAGCTACGAGCAGTACTTC. Residues: CASSIADSYEQYF. Full variable domain (rest looked up from reference TRBV19 and TRBJ2-7): DGGITQSPKYLFRKEGQNVTLSCEQNLNHDAMYWYRQDPGQGLRLIYYSQIVNDFQKGDIAEGYSVSREKKESFPLTVTSAQKNPTAFYLCASSIADSYEQYFGPGTRLTVT.

This clonotype was recorded at least ten times. The rearrangement uses TRBV28 and TRBJ2-3; TRBD1 agrees at 9 bases. Germline V gene sequence: CDR1 MDHEN, CDR2 SYDVKM. This CDR3 is built from 15 residues. V lost 8 bases to trimming and J lost 4 bases; unmatched junction nucleotides: 10. In nucleotides, the CDR3 is TGTGCCAGCTATGGACAGGGGACTGACCCAGATACGCAGTATTTT. Residues: CASYGQGTDPDTQYF.

The rearrangement joins TRBV24-1 to TRBJ2-5, with D perhaps assigned TRBD1 or TRBD2 (6 bases each). CDR1 and CDR2 (germline): KGHDR, SFDVKD. Trimming took 0 bases from V and 1 from J, leaving 14 bases between them. This CDR3 has 17 amino acids. The CDR3 reads CATSDLQGLGLQETQYF. In nucleotides, the CDR3 is TGTGCCACCAGTGATTTGCAGGGGTTGGGACTCCAAGAGACCCAGTACTTC.

This clonotype turned up a few times. V usage is TRBV18 and J usage is TRBJ1-5; 7 bases map to TRBD1. The CDR3 length is 15 residues. Unmatched junction bases numbered 9, after V lost 5 bases and J lost 5 bases. Germline values: CDR1 KGHSH, CDR2 LQKENI. CDR3 in amino acids: CASSSSGQADQPQHF. The CDR3 DNA sequence: TGTGCCAGCTCATCAAGCGGACAGGCTGATCAGCCCCAGCATTTT.

There are a few counts of this clonotype. The rearrangement uses TRBV28 and TRBJ2-1; D uncertain. This CDR3 region has 15 residues. Germline CDR1 reads MDHEN; CDR2 reads SYDVKM. V was trimmed by 5 bases and J by 4 bases, leaving 15 bases between them. CDR3 DNA sequence: TGTGCCAGCAGTCCCCCCGGTATTGGTTACAATGAGCAGTTCTTC. Translation: CASSPPGIGYNEQFF.

The chain links TRBV24-1 to TRBJ2-4; D call uncertain. Germline values: CDR1 KGHDR, CDR2 SFDVKD. The CDR3 extends over 13 amino acids. V was cut by 6 bases and J by 8 bases, with 13 bases left in between. CDR3 residues: CATSHPGLDIQYF. The CDR3 DNA reads as TGTGCCACCAGTCATCCGGGTTTGGACATTCAGTACTTC.

This clonotype occurred a few times. The chain links TRBV7-9 to TRBJ1-1, with D possibly being TRBD1 (5 bases). In germline, CDR1 is SEHNR, CDR2 FQNEAQ (reference sequence). This CDR3 region has 14 residues. The V gene lost 4 bases and the J gene lost 3 bases, with 12 bases spanning the gap. CDR3 sequence: CASSSSGADTEAFF. The CDR3 region has the DNA TGTGCCAGCAGCTCCTCCGGGGCCGACACTGAAGCTTTCTTT.

This clonotype was recorded at least ten times. J is TRBJ2-7 and V is TRBV28, with 9 nucleotides matching TRBD1. The CDR3 totals 16 residues. With 5 bases clipped from V and 3 bases from J, the junction kept 11 bases outside the gene matches. Germline V gene lookup returns CDR1 MDHEN and CDR2 SYDVKM. This chain's CDR3 is CASSRTPGQGFYEQYF. The CDR3 coding sequence is TGTGCCAGCAGTAGAACACCGGGACAGGGCTTCTACGAGCAGTACTTC.

This clonotype was seen a handful of times. Germline and junction disagree at one end, which may indicate a read error. The V and J genes are TRBV9 and TRBJ2-2, with D possibly being TRBD2 (5 bases). The germline CDR1 and CDR2 sequences are SGDLS and YYNGEE. The CDR3 spans 14 residues. CDR3 protein: CASSVGPNPGELFF. In DNA, the CDR3 is TGTGCCAGCAGCGTAGGCCCTAATCCCGGGGAACTGTTTTTT. The full variable domain, its missing parts supplied by reference TRBV9 and TRBJ2-2, is DSGVTQTPKHLITATGQRVTLRCSPRSGDLSVYWYQQSLDQGLQFLIQYYNGEERAKGNILERFSAQQFPDLHSELNLSSLELGDSALYFCASSVGPNPGELFFGEGSRLTVL.

This clonotype was counted ten times or more. This chain links TRBV28 with TRBJ2-3, with 8 bases identical to TRBD2. There are 15 residues in the CDR3. The ends lost 2 bases at V and 3 bases at J; junction bases unmatched: 4. CDR1 MDHEN and CDR2 SYDVKM come from the germline V gene. Here the CDR3 DNA reads TGTGCCAGCAGTTTAGCGGGGGGTTCTACAGATACGCAGTATTTT. It specifies CASSLAGGSTDTQYF.

V usage is TRBV7-9 and J usage is TRBJ2-1, with 9 nucleotides matching TRBD2. CDR1 and CDR2 from the germline V gene are SEHNR and FQNEAQ (reference sequence). The V and J ends lost 0 bases and 8 bases, in that order; junction bases with no gene match: 5. The CDR3 is 15 amino acids. The CDR3 here is CASSLANSGSDEQFF. In DNA, the CDR3 is TGTGCCAGCAGCTTAGCGAATAGCGGGAGCGATGAGCAGTTCTTC. Combining the CDR3 with reference TRBV7-9 and TRBJ2-1 gives the whole variable domain DTGVSQNPRHKITKRGQNVTFRCDPISEHNRLYWYRQTLGQGPEFLTYFQNEAQLEKSRLLSDRFSAERPKGSFSTLEIQRTEQGDSAMYLCASSLANSGSDEQFFGPGTRLTVL.

J is TRBJ2-7 and V is TRBV3-1; no clear D. The CDR3 contains 14 residues. Deletions cut 4 bases from V and 6 bases from J, with 16 bases between. The germline V gene has CDR1 LGHDT and CDR2 YNNKEL (reference sequence). CDR3 bases: TGTGCCAGCAGCCCCCCGTCGAGTGGTTCCGAGCAGTACTTC. Translated, it gives CASSPPSSGSEQYF.

This clonotype came up many times. The chain couples TRBV20-1 to TRBJ2-7, with TRBD2 identical over 8 bases. The CDR3 length is 15 residues. The ends lost 5 bases at V and 4 bases at J; junction bases unmatched: 13. Germline V gene lookup returns CDR1 DFQATT and CDR2 SNEGSKA (reference sequence). In DNA form, the CDR3 reads TGCAGTGCTTGGAGGCGTGGGACTAGGATTTACGAGCAGTACTTC. Translated, it gives CSAWRRGTRIYEQYF.

The chain recombines TRBV20-1 with TRBJ2-7; 8 bases are shared with TRBD1. Germline CDR1 reads DFQATT; CDR2 reads SNEGSKA (reference sequence). Trimming cost V 5 bases and J 4 bases; bases outside gene matches: 4. The length of the CDR3 is 12 residues. Here the CDR3 reads CSAPDRAYEQYF. The CDR3 bases are TGCAGTGCTCCGGACAGGGCGTACGAGCAGTACTTC.

The chain recombines TRBV4-2 with TRBJ1-1; D is possibly TRBD1 (5 bases). V was cut by 5 bases and J by 1 base, with 14 bases left in between. CDR3 length: 15 residues. Per germline, CDR1 LGHNA and CDR2 YNFKEQ. CDR3 sequence reads: CASSLHPGGNTEAFF. In DNA form, the CDR3 reads TGTGCCAGCAGCTTACACCCCGGGGGGAACACTGAAGCTTTCTTT.

This clonotype was detected many times. The chain carries TRBV7-9 and TRBJ2-1, with D uncertain. V gave up 3 bases and J gave up 3 bases, with 15 bases separating them. Germline V gives CDR1 SEHNR, CDR2 FQNEAQ (reference sequence). CDR3 length equals 16 residues. The CDR3 loop reads CASSLVMGSYYNEQFF. DNA for the CDR3: TGTGCCAGCAGCTTGGTGATGGGGTCCTACTACAATGAGCAGTTCTTC.

Of note for this clonotype: A much bigger clone sits one base away, suggesting this may be a read error. Since no conserved phenylalanine or tryptophan closes the CDR3, a read error is the likely cause. The gene calls are TRBV2 and TRBJ2-3; 7 nucleotides match TRBD1. Germline assignment: CDR1 SNHLY and CDR2 FYNNEI. V lost 6 bases and J lost 5; bases outside the gene matches: 2. The CDR3 is made up of 12 amino acids. CDR3 amino acids: CASSHRGDTQYL. The CDR3, as DNA: TGTGCCAGCAGCCACAGGGGAGATACGCAGTATCTT.

This clonotype has ten or more counts. The CDR3 loop is CASSPGTGRTYEQYF. In DNA form, the CDR3 reads TGTGCCAGTAGCCCCGGGACAGGGAGGACCTACGAGCAGTACTTC. The chain recombines TRBV19 with TRBJ2-7; 9 bases fit TRBD1. The CDR3 contains 15 residues. Germline CDR1 LNHDA, CDR2 SQIVND (reference sequence). Trimming cost V 6 bases and J 2 bases; bases outside gene matches: 8.

The chain uses TRBV10-3 and TRBJ1-2; 8 bases match TRBD1. J lost 8 bases, V lost 0 bases, and 8 bases had no gene match. The V gene's germline CDR1 is ENHRY and CDR2 SYGVKD. The CDR3 has 15 residues. CDR3: CAISESISGQGGYTF. The CDR3 nucleotides read TGTGCCATCAGTGAGTCGATAAGTGGACAGGGAGGCTACACCTTC.

This clonotype was counted a few times. With a much larger clone just one base away, this may be a read error. This sequence joins TRBV6-1 and TRBJ1-6; maybe TRBD1 (5 bases). The CDR3 runs 12 residues. The germline V and J ends were trimmed by 6 bases and 11 bases, with 11 bases remaining between them. Germline V CDR1 and CDR2: MNHNS, SASEGT. The CDR3 loop reads CASRAGKPPLHF. The CDR3 DNA is TGTGCCAGCAGGGCAGGGAAACCACCCCTCCACTTT.

This clonotype was found many times. The CDR3 DNA reads TGTGCCAGCCGTCGAGTCTTAGGGAGTAAGGCAGATACGCAGTATTTT. Protein sequence: CASRRVLGSKADTQYF. The chain links TRBV28 to TRBJ2-3; weak D call: TRBD2 (5 bases). V lost 8 bases and J lost 4, with 22 bases in between. The CDR3 consists of 16 residues. Germline values: CDR1 MDHEN, CDR2 SYDVKM.

The table lists this clonotype with a few counts. This chain's CDR3 is CASSSPEGRPYEQYF. The CDR3 nucleotides read TGTGCCAGCAGTTCTCCAGAGGGTCGGCCTTACGAGCAGTACTTC. The genes are TRBV6-9 and TRBJ2-7; TRBD2 is a possible D gene (5 bases). The germline gives CDR1 MNHGY, CDR2 SVAAGI. V was cut by 4 bases and J by 4 bases, with 17 bases left in between. CDR3 length equals 15 residues.

There are a few counts of this clonotype. The gene calls are TRBV12-3 or TRBV12-4 and TRBJ1-2; tentative D call: TRBD1 (5 bases). This CDR3 has 15 amino acids. The V gene lost 6 bases and the J gene lost 4 bases, with 18 bases spanning the gap. The CDR3 is CASRTGHALTYGYTF. CDR3 coding DNA: TGTGCCAGCAGAACCGGACACGCCCTTACCTATGGCTACACCTTC.

This clonotype was picked up many times. The genes are TRBV20-1 and TRBJ2-5, with 7 bases lining up with TRBD1. Germline-derived CDR1 and CDR2 are DFQATT and SNEGSKA (reference sequence). This CDR3 region has 11 residues. Here the CDR3 reads CSPTGKETQYF. CDR3 nucleotides: TGCAGCCCGACAGGGAAAGAGACCCAGTACTTC.